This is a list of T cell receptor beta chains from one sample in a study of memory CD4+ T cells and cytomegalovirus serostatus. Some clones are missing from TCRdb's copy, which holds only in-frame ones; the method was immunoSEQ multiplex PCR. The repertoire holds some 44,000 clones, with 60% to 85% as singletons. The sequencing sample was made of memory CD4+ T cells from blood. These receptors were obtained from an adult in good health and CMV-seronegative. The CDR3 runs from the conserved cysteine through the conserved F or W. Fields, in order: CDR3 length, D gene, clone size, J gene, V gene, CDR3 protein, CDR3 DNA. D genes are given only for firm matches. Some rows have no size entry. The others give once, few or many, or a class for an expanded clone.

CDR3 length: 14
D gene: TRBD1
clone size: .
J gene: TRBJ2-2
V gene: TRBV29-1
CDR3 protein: CSVDRGMNTGELFF
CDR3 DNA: TGCAGCGTGGACAGGGGAATGAACACCGGGGAGCTGTTTTTT

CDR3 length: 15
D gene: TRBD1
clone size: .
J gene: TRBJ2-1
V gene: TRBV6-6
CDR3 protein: CASSSDRGHTDEQFF
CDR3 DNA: TGTGCCAGCAGTTCCGACAGGGGGCACACGGATGAGCAGTTCTTC

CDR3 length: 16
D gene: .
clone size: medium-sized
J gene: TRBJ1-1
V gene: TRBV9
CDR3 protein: CASDPPNIFMNTEAFF
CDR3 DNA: TGTGCCAGCGATCCCCCCAACATCTTCATGAACACTGAAGCTTTCTTT

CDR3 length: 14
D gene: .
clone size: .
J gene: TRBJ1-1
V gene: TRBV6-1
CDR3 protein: CASSRTGLNTEAFF
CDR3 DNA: TGTGCCAGCAGCAGAACGGGGTTGAACACTGAAGCTTTCTTT

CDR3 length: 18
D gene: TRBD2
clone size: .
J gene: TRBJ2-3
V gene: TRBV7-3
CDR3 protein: CASSLTSGGALDTDTQYF
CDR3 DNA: TGTGCCAGCAGCTTAACTAGCGGGGGGGCCCTAGACACAGATACGCAGTATTTT

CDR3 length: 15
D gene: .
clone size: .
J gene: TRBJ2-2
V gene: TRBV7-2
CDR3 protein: CASSLAGQGIGELFF
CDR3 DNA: TGTGCCAGCAGCTTAGCGGGTCAGGGGATCGGGGAGCTGTTTTTT

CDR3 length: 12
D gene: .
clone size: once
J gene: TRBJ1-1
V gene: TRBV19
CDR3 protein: CASEGQWTEAFF
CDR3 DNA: TGTGCCAGTGAGGGACAATGGACTGAAGCTTTCTTT

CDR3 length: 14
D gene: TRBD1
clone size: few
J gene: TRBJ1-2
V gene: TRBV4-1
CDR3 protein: CASSQEGTGDGYTF
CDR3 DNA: TGCGCCAGCAGCCAAGAGGGGACAGGCGATGGCTACACCTTC

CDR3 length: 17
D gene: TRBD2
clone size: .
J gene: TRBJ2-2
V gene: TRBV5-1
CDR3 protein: CASSSMAGELNTGELFF
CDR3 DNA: TGCGCCAGCAGCTCCATGGCGGGGGAGCTGAACACCGGGGAGCTGTTTTTT

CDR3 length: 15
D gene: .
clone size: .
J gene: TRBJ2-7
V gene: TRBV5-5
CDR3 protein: CASSLAGDVSYEQYF
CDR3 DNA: TGTGCCAGCAGCTTGGCCGGCGACGTGTCCTACGAGCAGTACTTC

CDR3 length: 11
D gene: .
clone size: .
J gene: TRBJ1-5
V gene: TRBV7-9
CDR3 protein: CASRFRQPQHF
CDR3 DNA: TGTGCCAGCAGGTTTCGACAGCCCCAGCATTTT

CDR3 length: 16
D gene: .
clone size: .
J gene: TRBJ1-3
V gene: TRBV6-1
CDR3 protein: CASSEFVRVVTNTIYF
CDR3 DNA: TGTGCCAGCAGTGAATTTGTAAGGGTGGTAACGAACACCATATATTTT

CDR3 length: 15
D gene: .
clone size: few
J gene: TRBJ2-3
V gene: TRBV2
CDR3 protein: CASRQDLPSTDTQYF
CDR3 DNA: TGTGCCAGCAGACAGGACCTTCCTAGCACAGATACGCAGTATTTT

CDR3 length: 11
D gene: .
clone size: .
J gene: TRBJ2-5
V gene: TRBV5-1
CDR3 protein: CASSLQETQYF
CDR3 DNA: TGCGCCAGCAGCTTGCAGGAGACCCAGTACTTC

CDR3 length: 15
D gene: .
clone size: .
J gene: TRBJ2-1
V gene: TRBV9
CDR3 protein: CASSVRVEDYNEQFF
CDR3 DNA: TGTGCCAGCAGCGTCAGGGTGGAAGACTACAATGAGCAGTTCTTC

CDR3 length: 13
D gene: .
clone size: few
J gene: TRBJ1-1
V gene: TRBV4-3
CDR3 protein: CASSQDRGRGAFF
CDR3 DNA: TGCGCCAGCAGCCAAGACCGCGGCAGGGGAGCTTTCTTT

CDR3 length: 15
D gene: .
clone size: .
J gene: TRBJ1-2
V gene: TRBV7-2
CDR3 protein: CAIRFRGRPNYGYTF
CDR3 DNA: TGTGCGATACGGTTTCGGGGCAGGCCGAACTATGGCTACACCTTC

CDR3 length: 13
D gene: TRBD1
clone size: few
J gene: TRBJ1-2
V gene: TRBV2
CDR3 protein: CASSDYRGHGYTF
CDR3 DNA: TGTGCCAGCAGCGATTACAGGGGGCACGGCTACACCTTC

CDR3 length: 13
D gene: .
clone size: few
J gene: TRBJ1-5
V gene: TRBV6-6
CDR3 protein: CASSLDTVQPQHF
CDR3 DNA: TGTGCCAGCAGTCTCGACACCGTACAGCCCCAGCATTTT

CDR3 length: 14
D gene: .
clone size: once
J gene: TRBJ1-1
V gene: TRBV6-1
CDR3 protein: CASSDMTLWSEAFF
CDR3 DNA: TGTGCCAGCAGTGACATGACCCTGTGGTCTGAAGCTTTCTTT

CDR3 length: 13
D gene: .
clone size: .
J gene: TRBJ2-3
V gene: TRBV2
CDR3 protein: CASGMTGRGTQYF
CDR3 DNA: TGTGCCAGCGGAATGACAGGGCGGGGTACGCAGTATTTT

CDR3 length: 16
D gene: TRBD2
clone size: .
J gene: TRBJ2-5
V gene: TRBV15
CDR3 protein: CATSRRLAGGRETQYF
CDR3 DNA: TGTGCCACCAGCAGACGACTAGCGGGGGGTCGGGAGACCCAGTACTTC

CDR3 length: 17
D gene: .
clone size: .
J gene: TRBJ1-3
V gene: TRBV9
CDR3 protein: CASSVVEILSAGNTIYF
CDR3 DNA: TGTGCCAGCAGCGTAGTAGAGATCCTCTCTGCGGGAAACACCATATATTTT

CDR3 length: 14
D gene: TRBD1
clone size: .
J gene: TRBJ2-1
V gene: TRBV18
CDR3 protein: CASSQDRGGNEQFF
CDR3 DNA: TGTGCCAGCTCACAGGACAGGGGAGGAAATGAGCAGTTCTTC

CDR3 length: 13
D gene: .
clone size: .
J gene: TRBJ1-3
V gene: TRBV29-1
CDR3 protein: CSVNHRAGNTIYF
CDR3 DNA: TGCAGCGTCAACCACAGGGCTGGAAACACCATATATTTT

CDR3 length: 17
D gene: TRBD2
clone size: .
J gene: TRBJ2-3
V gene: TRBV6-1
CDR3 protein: CASSEPHVAGGQYTQYF
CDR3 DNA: TGTGCCAGCAGTGAACCCCACGTAGCGGGGGGGCAATATACGCAGTATTTT

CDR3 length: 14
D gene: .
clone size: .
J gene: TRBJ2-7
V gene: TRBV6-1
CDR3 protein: CASSEAAGAGEQYF
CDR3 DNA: TGTGCCAGCAGTGAAGCGGCCGGGGCCGGGGAGCAGTACTTC

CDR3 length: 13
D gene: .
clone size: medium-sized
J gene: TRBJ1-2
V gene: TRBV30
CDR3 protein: CAWKATHSYGYTF
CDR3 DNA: TGTGCCTGGAAGGCCACACACAGTTATGGCTACACCTTC

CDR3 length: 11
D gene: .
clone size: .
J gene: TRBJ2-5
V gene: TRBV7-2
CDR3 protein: CASLRGETQYF
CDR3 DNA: TGTGCCAGCCTCCGGGGAGAGACCCAGTACTTC

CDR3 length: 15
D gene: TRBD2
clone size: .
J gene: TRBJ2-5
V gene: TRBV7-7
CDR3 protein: CASSHTSGYQETQYF
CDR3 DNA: TGTGCCAGCAGCCATACTAGCGGCTACCAAGAGACCCAGTACTTC

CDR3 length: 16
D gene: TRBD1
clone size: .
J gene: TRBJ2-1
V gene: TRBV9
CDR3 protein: CASSVGPGQGASEQFF
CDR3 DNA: TGTGCCAGCAGCGTAGGTCCGGGACAGGGGGCAAGTGAGCAGTTCTTC

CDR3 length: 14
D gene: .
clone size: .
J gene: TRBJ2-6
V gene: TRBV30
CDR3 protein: CAWSIRTGANVLTF
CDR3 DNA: TGTGCCTGGAGTATCAGGACTGGGGCCAACGTCCTGACTTTC

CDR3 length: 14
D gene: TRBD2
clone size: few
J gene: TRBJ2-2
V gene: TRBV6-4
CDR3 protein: CASSSGGASGELFF
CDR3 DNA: TGTGCCAGCAGTAGCGGGGGGGCCTCCGGGGAGCTGTTTTTT

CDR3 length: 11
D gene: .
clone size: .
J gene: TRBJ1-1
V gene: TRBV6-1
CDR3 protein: CASIGKGEAFF
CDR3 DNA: TGTGCCAGCATAGGAAAGGGGGAAGCTTTCTTT

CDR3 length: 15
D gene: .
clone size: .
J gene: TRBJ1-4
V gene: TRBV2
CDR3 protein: CASSETGMGNEKLFF
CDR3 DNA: TGTGCCAGCAGCGAGACGGGCATGGGTAATGAAAAACTGTTTTTT

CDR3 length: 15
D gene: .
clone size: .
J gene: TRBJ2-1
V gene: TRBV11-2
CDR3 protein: CASSLGVTVRYEQFF
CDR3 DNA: TGTGCCAGCAGCTTAGGAGTTACAGTCCGGTATGAGCAGTTCTTC

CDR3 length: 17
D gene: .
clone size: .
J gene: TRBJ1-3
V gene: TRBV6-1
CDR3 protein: CASSEVRRALSGNTIYF
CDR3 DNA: TGTGCCAGCAGTGAAGTGAGGAGAGCGCTCTCTGGAAACACCATATATTTT

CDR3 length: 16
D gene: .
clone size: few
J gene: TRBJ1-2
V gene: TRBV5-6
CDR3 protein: CASSLLGAGANYGYTF
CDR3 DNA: TGTGCCAGCAGCTTGCTGGGGGCGGGTGCTAACTATGGCTACACCTTC

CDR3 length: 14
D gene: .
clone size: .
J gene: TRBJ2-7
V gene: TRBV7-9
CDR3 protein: CASSLAAGKGEQYF
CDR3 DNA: TGTGCCAGCAGCTTAGCGGCAGGGAAGGGCGAGCAGTACTTC

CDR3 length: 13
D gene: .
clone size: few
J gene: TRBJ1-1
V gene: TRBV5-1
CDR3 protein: CASSVGMNTEAFF
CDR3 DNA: TGCGCCAGCAGTGTAGGAATGAACACTGAAGCTTTCTTT

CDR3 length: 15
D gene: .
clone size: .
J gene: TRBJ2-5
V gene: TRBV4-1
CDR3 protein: CASSSPGAGQETQYF
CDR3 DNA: TGCGCCAGCAGCTCCCCCGGCGCAGGGCAAGAGACCCAGTACTTC

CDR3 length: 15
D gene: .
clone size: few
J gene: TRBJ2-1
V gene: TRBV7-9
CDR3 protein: CASSLGSGPTHEQFF
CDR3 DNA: TGTGCCAGCAGCTTAGGTTCGGGACCTACACATGAGCAGTTCTTC

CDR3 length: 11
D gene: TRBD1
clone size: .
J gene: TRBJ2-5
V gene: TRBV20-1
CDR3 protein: CSALLQGKGYF
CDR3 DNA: TGCAGTGCGCTCCTACAGGGGAAGGGGTACTTC

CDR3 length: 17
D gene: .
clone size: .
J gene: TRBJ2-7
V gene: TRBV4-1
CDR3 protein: CASSQARAGHNSYEQYF
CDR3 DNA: TGCGCCAGCAGCCAAGCCCGGGCAGGACACAATTCCTACGAGCAGTACTTC

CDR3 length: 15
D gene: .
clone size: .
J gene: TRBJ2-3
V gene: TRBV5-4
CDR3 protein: CASSFSGGGTDTQYF
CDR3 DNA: TGTGCCAGCAGCTTCTCGGGGGGCGGTACAGATACGCAGTATTTT

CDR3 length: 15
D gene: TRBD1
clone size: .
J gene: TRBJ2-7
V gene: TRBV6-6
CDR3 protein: CASRTGTGGDYEQYF
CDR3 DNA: TGTGCCAGCAGAACCGGGACAGGAGGGGATTACGAGCAGTACTTC

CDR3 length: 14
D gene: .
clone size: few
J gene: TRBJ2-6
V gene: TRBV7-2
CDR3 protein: CASSQGEGANVLTF
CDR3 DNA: TGTGCCAGCAGTCAGGGTGAAGGGGCCAACGTCCTGACTTTC

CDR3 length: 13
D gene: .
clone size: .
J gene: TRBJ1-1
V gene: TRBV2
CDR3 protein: CASSETGLGEAFF
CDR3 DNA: TGTGCCAGCAGTGAAACAGGGTTGGGGGAAGCTTTCTTT

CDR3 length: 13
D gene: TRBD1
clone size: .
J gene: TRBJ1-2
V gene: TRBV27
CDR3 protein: CASSGDRIYGYTF
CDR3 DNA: TGTGCCAGCAGCGGGGACAGAATCTATGGCTACACCTTC

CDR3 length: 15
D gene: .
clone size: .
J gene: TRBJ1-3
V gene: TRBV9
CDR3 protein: CASSTRTETGNTIYF
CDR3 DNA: TGTGCCAGCAGCACCCGAACAGAAACTGGAAACACCATATATTTT

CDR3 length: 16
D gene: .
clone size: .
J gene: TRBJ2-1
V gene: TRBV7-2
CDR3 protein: CASSLIALTTYNEQFF
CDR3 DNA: TGTGCCAGCAGCTTAATCGCCCTCACTACCTACAATGAGCAGTTCTTC

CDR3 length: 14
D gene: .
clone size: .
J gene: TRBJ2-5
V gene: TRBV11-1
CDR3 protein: CASSLARGKVTQYF
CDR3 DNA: TGTGCCAGCAGCTTAGCTAGGGGGAAAGTGACCCAGTACTTC

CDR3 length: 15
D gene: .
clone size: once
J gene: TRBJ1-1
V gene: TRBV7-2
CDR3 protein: CASSLAPGVNTEAFF
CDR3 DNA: TGTGCCAGCAGTCTAGCCCCCGGGGTGAACACTGAAGCTTTCTTT

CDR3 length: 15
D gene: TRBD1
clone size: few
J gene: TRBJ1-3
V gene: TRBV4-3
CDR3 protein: CASGRDRASGNTIYF
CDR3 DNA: TGCGCCAGCGGTCGGGACAGGGCGAGTGGAAACACCATATATTTT

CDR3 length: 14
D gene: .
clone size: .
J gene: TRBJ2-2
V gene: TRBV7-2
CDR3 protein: CASSTLISTGELFF
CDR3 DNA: TGTGCCAGCAGCACACTCATTAGCACCGGGGAGCTGTTTTTT

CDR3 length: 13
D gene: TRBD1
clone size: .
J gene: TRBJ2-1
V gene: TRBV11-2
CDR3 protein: CASSLRGLDEQFF
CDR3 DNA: TGTGCCAGCAGCCTTAGGGGGCTCGATGAGCAGTTCTTC